The clone carrying this T cell receptor (beta chain) was seen at least ten times. The read falls 3 residues short of the CDR3 end, and the missing part is taken from the germline J gene. The data were taken from a study of T cell clonality in common variable immunodeficiency. The germline V and J ends were trimmed by 3 bases and 2 bases, with 15 bases remaining between them. The germline V gene has CDR1 LNHDA and CDR2 SQIVND (reference sequence). The CDR3 loop spans 16 amino acids. Produced via immunoSEQ multiplex PCR; TCRdb's table is partial and in-frame only. Observed in the sample are about 35,000 clones, none of them singletons. Caucasian heritage predominated among both patients and controls.

The chain uses TRBV19 and TRBJ2-3, with D possibly being TRBD1 (5 bases). Sample: peripheral blood mononuclear cells. The source of this sequence is a person aged 18 to 75 in good health. The CDR3 sequence is CASSMPDSRHTDTQYF. Partial CDR3 DNA: TGTGCCAGTAGTATGCCCGACAGCAGACACACAGATACG.